Each of the 27 T cell receptor beta chains below was sequenced from the same sample in a study of early T cells in non-severe SARS-CoV-2 infection. TCRdb redid the calling of the 5' RACE reads with MiXCR, one entry per CDR3 protein. The sample gives 70,000 to 85,000 distinct CDR3 sequences, roughly 13% of which show up once; approximately 6.5% is in the top ten. Sequenced material: whole blood. Receptors originate from an adult who was a healthcare worker with PCR-confirmed SARS-CoV-2 infection or an uninfected control (not recorded which).

This clonotype occurred a few times. This rearrangement joins TRBV6-6 to TRBJ1-1; the D gene is possibly TRBD1 (6 bases). The V gene lost 5 bases and the J gene lost 2 bases, with 18 bases spanning the gap. The CDR3 covers 16 residues. Germline V lookup: CDR1 MNHNY, CDR2 SVGAGI (reference sequence). In DNA, the CDR3 is TGTGCCAGCAGTCCAAACCCACAGGGCTTAAACACTGAAGCTTTCTTT. Residues: CASSPNPQGLNTEAFF.

In its sample, this clonotype was seen a few times. The chain employs TRBV20-1 and TRBJ2-5; D not resolved. Germline loops: CDR1 DFQATT, CDR2 SNEGSKA (reference sequence). V lost 6 bases, J lost 5 bases, and 7 bases lay in between. This CDR3 comprises 10 residues. DNA for the CDR3: TGCAGTGCCCTAATGGAGACCCAGTACTTC. The encoded protein is CSALMETQYF.

The V call is TRBV6-1, the J call TRBJ2-1, with 7 nucleotides matching TRBD1. The V gene end was trimmed by 4 bases and the J gene end by 3 bases; junction bases not matched to a gene: 3. The CDR3 runs to 14 residues. The germline V gene has CDR1 MNHNS and CDR2 SASEGT. In nucleotides, the CDR3 is TGTGCCAGCAGTGCACAGGGGTTCTACAATGAGCAGTTCTTC. It specifies CASSAQGFYNEQFF.

The chain couples TRBV20-1 to TRBJ1-4; D is ambiguous. CDR1 is DFQATT, CDR2 SNEGSKA, per germline (reference sequence). The CDR3 is made up of 13 amino acids. V was shortened by 8 bases and J by 5 bases, with 15 bases between the two germline ends. Here the CDR3 DNA reads TGCAGTCTGACGACCCTGCCAAATGAAAAACTGTTTTTT. This encodes CSLTTLPNEKLFF.

This clonotype came up many times. The V gene is TRBV19, the J gene TRBJ1-1; no firm D call. The germline V gene encodes CDR1 LNHDA and CDR2 SQIVND (reference sequence). The germline V and J ends were trimmed by 3 bases and 0 bases, with 14 bases remaining between them. The CDR3 has 16 residues. The CDR3 is CASSIGISRLNTEAFF. The CDR3 bases are TGTGCCAGTAGTATTGGAATCTCCCGCCTGAACACTGAAGCTTTCTTT.

The V gene is TRBV7-3, the J gene TRBJ1-5; no reliable D call. CDR1 is SGHTA, CDR2 FQGTGA, per germline. The CDR3 covers 13 residues. Trimming took off 5 bases at V and 6 bases at J, with 11 bases between the two ends. CDR3 sequence (DNA): TGTGCCAGCAGCGAAAGCGGGAGTCAGCCCCAGCATTTT. Its protein product is CASSESGSQPQHF.

This clonotype has more than one count but fewer than ten. This rearrangement joins TRBV30 to TRBJ2-3; 8 nucleotides align to TRBD1. The length of the CDR3 is 15 residues. V gave up 3 bases and J gave up 3 bases; unmatched junction bases: 8. Germline V gene lookup returns CDR1 GTSNPN and CDR2 SVGIG (reference sequence). CDR3 sequence (DNA): TGTGCCTGGAGGCCCCGGACAGGGAGAACAGATACGCAGTATTTT. Its translation is CAWRPRTGRTDTQYF. The whole variable domain, filled in from reference TRBV30 and TRBJ2-3, reads SQTIHQWPATLVQPVGSPLSLECTVEGTSNPNLYWYRQAAGRGLQLLFYSVGIGQISSEVPQNLSASRPQDRQFILSSKKLLLSDSGFYLCAWRPRTGRTDTQYFGPGTRLTVL.

This clonotype has a count of ten or more. V and J are TRBV28 and TRBJ1-1; D gene unclear. There are 13 residues in the CDR3. The V end lost 2 bases, the J end lost 2 bases, and 6 bases lay between the germline ends. The V gene's germline CDR1 is MDHEN and CDR2 SYDVKM. CDR3 protein: CASSLVANTEAFF. CDR3 DNA: TGTGCCAGCAGTTTAGTTGCCAACACTGAAGCTTTCTTT.

A few counts support this clonotype. No DNA is shown, since the ends of the CDR3 on it are uncertain; the CDR3 is the one TCRdb lists. The rearrangement joins TRBV20-1 to TRBJ2-1; no check of the table's D call, TRBD1, against the DNA was made. The germline V gene encodes CDR1 DFQATT and CDR2 SNEGSKA (reference sequence). With termini counted, the CDR3 has 14 amino acids. The CDR3 sequence is CSAFRGRSNNEQFF.

This sequence joins TRBV5-6 and TRBJ2-2; the D is unclear. The CDR3 totals 15 residues. The germline V gene encodes CDR1 SGHDT and CDR2 YYEEEE. The ends were cut back, 0 bases at V and 6 bases at J, with 12 bases in the middle. CDR3 DNA: TGTGCCAGCAGCTTGGTAGGGTCCACCGCCGGGGAGCTGTTTTTT. Residues: CASSLVGSTAGELFF.

The sample holds a few counts of this clonotype. This chain connects TRBV7-9 to TRBJ2-5, with 9 nucleotides matching TRBD1. J was trimmed by 3 bases and V by 1 base; bases with no gene match: 3. The length of the CDR3 is 15 residues. Germline V gene lookup returns CDR1 SEHNR and CDR2 FQNEAQ (reference sequence). The CDR3 DNA is TGTGCCAGCAGCTTAGACCGGACAGGGGAAGAGACCCAGTACTTC. Amino acid sequence: CASSLDRTGEETQYF.

This clonotype was counted between two and nine times. This sequence joins TRBV27 and TRBJ1-1; TRBD1 is a possible D gene (6 bases). Between the trimmed V and J ends, which lost 2 bases and 6 bases, there was a span of 13 bases. Germline V gene sequence: CDR1 MNHEY, CDR2 SMNVEV (reference sequence). The length of the CDR3 is 14 residues. The CDR3 bases are TGTGCCAGCAGTTTAGGTGGGGGGGCCCCTGAAGCTTTCTTT. This codes for CASSLGGGAPEAFF.

This clonotype turned up a few times. The rearrangement joins TRBV28 to TRBJ1-6, with 7 bases matching TRBD1. The CDR3 length is 16 residues. The V gene's germline CDR1 is MDHEN and CDR2 SYDVKM. V shed 2 bases and J 8 bases; nucleotides not matched to a gene: 9. The CDR3 DNA follows: TGTGCCAGCAGTTTACCCACAGGGGCTGGGCATTCACCCCTCCACTTT. The encoded protein is CASSLPTGAGHSPLHF.

This clonotype has a handful of counts. The rearrangement joins TRBV12-3 or TRBV12-4 to TRBJ1-5; perhaps TRBD1 as D (5 bases). V lost 2 bases and J 7 bases, leaving 12 bases between the germline ends. The CDR3 runs to 14 residues. The DNA for the CDR3 is TGTGCCAGCAGTTTATCGGGGGAGAGCCAGCCCCAGCATTTT. Translation gives CASSLSGESQPQHF.

The sample holds a few counts of this clonotype. The chain is built from TRBV5-1 and TRBJ1-4, with a weak D call TRBD1 (5 bases). The CDR3 has 13 amino acids. With 4 bases removed from V and 5 bases from J, the gap between germline ends came to 9 bases. Germline-derived CDR1 and CDR2 are SGHRS and YFSETQ. As DNA, the CDR3 is TGCGCCAGCAGCCCGGGACCGAATGAAAAACTGTTTTTT. Residues: CASSPGPNEKLFF.

This clonotype occurred a few times. The V call is TRBV27, the J call TRBJ1-2, with TRBD1 matching 11 bases. Germline values: CDR1 MNHEY, CDR2 SMNVEV (reference sequence). With V trimmed by 7 bases and J by 7 bases, 8 bases remained unmatched. The CDR3 loop spans 14 amino acids. The CDR3 region has the DNA TGTGCCAGCACCCCCGGACAGGGGGCGGTTGGCTACACCTTC. The encoded protein is CASTPGQGAVGYTF.

The sample holds a few counts of this clonotype. The V gene is TRBV28, the J gene TRBJ2-1; D gene unclear. The CDR3 runs 13 residues. The V end was cut by 8 bases, the J end by 9 bases, with 17 bases between. Germline V gene data show CDR1 as MDHEN and CDR2 as SYDVKM. This chain's CDR3 is CASRVPQSSEQFF. CDR3 nucleotide sequence: TGTGCCAGCCGGGTCCCCCAAAGTTCTGAGCAGTTCTTC.

A few counts support this clonotype. V usage is TRBV28 and J usage is TRBJ2-7; TRBD2 agrees at 9 bases. CDR3 size: 13 residues. J was trimmed by 5 bases and V by 8 bases; bases with no gene match: 7. Germline lookup yields CDR1 MDHEN and CDR2 SYDVKM. CDR3 in DNA: TGTGCCAGCGTAAGCGGGGGGATCGACGAGCAGTACTTC. Its protein is CASVSGGIDEQYF.

This clonotype was seen more than once but under ten times. The chain couples TRBV20-1 to TRBJ2-2, with 8 bases fitting TRBD1. This CDR3 spans 15 amino acids. CDR1 is DFQATT and CDR2 is SNEGSKA in the germline V gene (reference sequence). With V trimmed by 2 bases and J by 4 bases, 6 bases remained unmatched. The CDR3 DNA is TGCAGTGCTAGAAGACGGACAGGGCCCACCGGGGAGCTGTTTTTT. Translated, it gives CSARRRTGPTGELFF.

Many counts were recorded for this clonotype. The rearrangement links TRBV4-1 to TRBJ2-7; D uncertain. CDR3 size: 11 residues. V was trimmed by 3 bases and J by 5 bases, leaving 5 bases between them. The germline CDR1 and CDR2 sequences are MGHRA and YSYEKL. CDR3 sequence reads: CASSQTNEQYF. The CDR3 bases are TGCGCCAGCAGCCAGACGAACGAGCAGTACTTC.

This clonotype was counted a few times. The J gene is TRBJ2-5, the V gene TRBV3-1; D perhaps matches TRBD1 (7 bases). The CDR3 sequence is 14 residues long. V was clipped by 4 bases and J by 1 base, with 10 bases between them. Germline assignment: CDR1 LGHDT and CDR2 YNNKEL (reference sequence). The CDR3 DNA sequence: TGTGCCAGCAGCCGCGGGACAGTCCAAGAGACCCAGTACTTC. It codes for CASSRGTVQETQYF.

This clonotype was detected only a few times. V and J are TRBV27 and TRBJ2-7; 11 bases are shared with TRBD2. The CDR3 is made up of 16 amino acids. The ends lost 6 bases at V and 3 bases at J; junction bases unmatched: 10. Germline V gives CDR1 MNHEY, CDR2 SMNVEV (reference sequence). Written as DNA, the CDR3 is TGTGCCAGCAGGCCGACTAGCGGGGAGGCCTTCTACGAGCAGTACTTC. This encodes CASRPTSGEAFYEQYF.

The V gene is TRBV24-1, the J gene TRBJ2-1; D gene ambiguous. The V end was cut by 1 base, the J end by 7 bases, with 7 bases between. The CDR3 totals 13 residues. CDR1 is KGHDR, CDR2 SFDVKD, per germline. The CDR3 is CATSDFSRNEQFF. The CDR3 nucleotides read TGTGCCACCAGTGATTTTTCTAGGAATGAGCAGTTCTTC.

This clonotype was seen repeatedly, ten times or more. The chain links TRBV4-1 to TRBJ2-5; 10 bases map to TRBD2. The V gene end was trimmed by 1 base and the J gene end by 1 base; junction bases not matched to a gene: 9. CDR1 and CDR2 (germline): MGHRA, YSYEKL. This CDR3 has 18 residues. Here the CDR3 DNA reads TGCGCCAGCAGCCAAGTGGCTAGCGGGAGCTACGCCCAAGAGACCCAGTACTTC. Residues: CASSQVASGSYAQETQYF.

This clonotype came up a few times. This rearrangement joins TRBV5-1 to TRBJ2-5; D may be TRBD1 (6 bases). Trimming took 2 bases from V and 7 from J, leaving 24 bases between them. Germline V gene lookup returns CDR1 SGHRS and CDR2 YFSETQ. The CDR3 runs to 17 residues. For the CDR3, the DNA is TGCGCCAGCAGCTTCTTCGTTCGGCAGGGGCCAAGTGGGACCCAGTACTTC. Translating gives CASSFFVRQGPSGTQYF.

The table lists this clonotype with a few counts. The V gene is TRBV27, the J gene TRBJ1-1; D unclear. The CDR3 has 14 residues. Germline V gene sequence: CDR1 MNHEY, CDR2 SMNVEV (reference sequence). Trimming shortened V by 1 base and J by 3 bases, and 9 bases separated the two germline ends. DNA for the CDR3: TGTGCCAGCAGTTTATACCCTTGGGACACTGAAGCTTTCTTT. It translates to CASSLYPWDTEAFF.

The V and J genes are TRBV5-1 and TRBJ2-5; the D gene is possibly TRBD1 (5 bases). The germline V gene has CDR1 SGHRS and CDR2 YFSETQ. The CDR3 totals 12 residues. V gave up 2 bases and J gave up 5 bases, with 7 bases separating them. CDR3 loop: CASSLNRETQYF. DNA for the CDR3: TGCGCCAGCAGCTTAAACAGGGAGACCCAGTACTTC.